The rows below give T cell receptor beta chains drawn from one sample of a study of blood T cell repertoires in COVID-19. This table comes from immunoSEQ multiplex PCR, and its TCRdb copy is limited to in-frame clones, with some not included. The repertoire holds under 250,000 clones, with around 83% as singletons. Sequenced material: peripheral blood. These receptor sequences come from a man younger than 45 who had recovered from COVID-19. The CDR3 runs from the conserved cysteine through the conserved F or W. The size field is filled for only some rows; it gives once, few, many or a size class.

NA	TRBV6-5	CASSSPFSGEAFF
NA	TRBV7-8	CASSPNSMNGYTF
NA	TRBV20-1	CSAAEDSPLHF
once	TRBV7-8	CASSQDTNGELFF
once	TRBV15	CATSRDNYEQYF
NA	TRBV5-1	CASSEQRGIDTDTQYF
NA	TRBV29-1	CSVDIGTSDTQYF
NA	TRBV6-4	CASSETGTGELFF
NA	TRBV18	CASSPPVLQETQYF
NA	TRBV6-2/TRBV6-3	CASSLGTSRHNEQFF
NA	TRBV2	CASSDERVSRYF
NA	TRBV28	CASSELAGGHNEQFF
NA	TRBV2	CASSQGGGIYGYTF
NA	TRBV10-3	CAISEVRARGETQYF
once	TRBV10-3	CAIGGDSYGYTF
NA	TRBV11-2	CASSLWRTSTDTQYF
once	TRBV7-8	CASSLLRDRTYEQYF
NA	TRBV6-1	CASSDWDRGQDEQFF
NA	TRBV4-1	CASSLGQGAIEAFF
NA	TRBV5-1	CASSPGLAANEQFF
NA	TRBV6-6	CASSYQGIGEAFF
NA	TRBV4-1	CASSQPGNYEQYF
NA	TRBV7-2	CASSSTVKGGYTF
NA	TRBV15	CATSAPGQGAGELFF
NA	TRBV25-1	CASSEWETNQETQYF
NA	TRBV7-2	CASSLEGRGWETQYF
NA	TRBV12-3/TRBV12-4	CATPSPGELFF
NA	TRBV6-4	CASSPVDGVAGFTGELFF
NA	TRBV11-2	CASSLRPSGAKPDTQYF
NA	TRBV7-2	CASSRQGGTEAFF
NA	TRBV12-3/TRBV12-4	CATAGVNTEAFF
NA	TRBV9	CASSVAQGVTEAFF
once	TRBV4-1	CASSQDEKGHPPHF
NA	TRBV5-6	CASSQTSGDTDTQYF
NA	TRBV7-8	CASSLGQTRTGREGYTF
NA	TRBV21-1	CASSHRDRTGNTIYF
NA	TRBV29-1	CSAPDIKWTNRVKNIQYF
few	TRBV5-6	CASSLLAGGPNTGELFF
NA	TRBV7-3	CASSLNRGSTDTQYF
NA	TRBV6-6	CASSYSPSGSNQPQHF